The rows below give T cell receptor beta chains drawn from one sample of a study of identical twins. TCRdb recomputed calls from the 5' RACE reads with MiXCR, one row per CDR3 protein. The sample has fewer than 900,000 distinct CDR3 sequences; around a sixth are singletons. These same data were also listed under a study on T cells expressing NK-cell markers.

Material for sequencing was PBMCs. These receptors were taken from a young woman in good health. CDR3s include the opening cysteine and the closing phenylalanine or tryptophan. For some rows the clone size is stated as once, few or many, or as a class when expanded; others skip it.

CDR3aa: CASSFAGRTYEQYF
j_gene: TRBJ2-7
abundance: few
v_gene: TRBV5-1

CDR3aa: CASSPYGELFF
j_gene: TRBJ2-2
abundance: NA
v_gene: TRBV7-2

CDR3aa: CASSNAGTAREAFF
j_gene: TRBJ1-1
abundance: many
v_gene: TRBV12-3/TRBV12-4

CDR3aa: CSVVKQQATDTQYF
j_gene: TRBJ2-3
abundance: NA
v_gene: TRBV29-1

CDR3aa: CASSTGGRGNEQFF
j_gene: TRBJ2-1
abundance: many
v_gene: TRBV3-1

CDR3aa: CASNPSGGLYNEQFF
j_gene: TRBJ2-1
abundance: NA
v_gene: TRBV12-3/TRBV12-4

CDR3aa: CASSYPRAGTDTQYF
j_gene: TRBJ2-3
abundance: NA
v_gene: TRBV6-5

CDR3aa: CASGPTMETQYF
j_gene: TRBJ2-5
abundance: NA
v_gene: TRBV7-6

CDR3aa: CASSGTSGSRMDTQYF
j_gene: TRBJ2-3
abundance: few
v_gene: TRBV5-1

CDR3aa: CSARLDFNEQFF
j_gene: TRBJ2-1
abundance: few
v_gene: TRBV20-1

CDR3aa: CASSYQHIRGYTEAFF
j_gene: TRBJ1-1
abundance: few
v_gene: TRBV5-1

CDR3aa: CASSLNVNTGELFF
j_gene: TRBJ2-2
abundance: NA
v_gene: TRBV7-2

CDR3aa: CASSLWDYDSTDTQYF
j_gene: TRBJ2-3
abundance: many
v_gene: TRBV7-8

CDR3aa: CASSLTLTGNEQFF
j_gene: TRBJ2-1
abundance: NA
v_gene: TRBV12-3/TRBV12-4

CDR3aa: CASSSDPGHESYNEQFF
j_gene: TRBJ2-1
abundance: few
v_gene: TRBV7-9

CDR3aa: CASSYLQGRKYEQYF
j_gene: TRBJ2-7
abundance: few
v_gene: TRBV6-5

CDR3aa: CASSPRTGSDEQYF
j_gene: TRBJ2-7
abundance: NA
v_gene: TRBV6-1

CDR3aa: CSASRSFADTQYF
j_gene: TRBJ2-3
abundance: NA
v_gene: TRBV20-1

CDR3aa: CASRGKDRRGNQPQHF
j_gene: TRBJ1-5
abundance: NA
v_gene: TRBV27

CDR3aa: CASSFREGSYEQYF
j_gene: TRBJ2-7
abundance: NA
v_gene: TRBV7-2

CDR3aa: CASSRTGIAYEQYF
j_gene: TRBJ2-7
abundance: few
v_gene: TRBV6-1

CDR3aa: CASSRAKTRRDTYEQYF
j_gene: TRBJ2-7
abundance: NA
v_gene: TRBV12-3/TRBV12-4

CDR3aa: CSAHGLAGGGSYNEQFF
j_gene: TRBJ2-1
abundance: many
v_gene: TRBV20-1

CDR3aa: CASSLHLAETQYF
j_gene: TRBJ2-5
abundance: NA
v_gene: TRBV7-8

CDR3aa: CASSLQGASTDTQYF
j_gene: TRBJ2-3
abundance: many
v_gene: TRBV12-3/TRBV12-4

CDR3aa: CASSVGVINTEAFF
j_gene: TRBJ1-1
abundance: few
v_gene: TRBV12-3/TRBV12-4

CDR3aa: CAFRDREGSGANVLTF
j_gene: TRBJ2-6
abundance: NA
v_gene: TRBV7-9

CDR3aa: CATRDRLTDTQYF
j_gene: TRBJ2-3
abundance: few
v_gene: TRBV5-1